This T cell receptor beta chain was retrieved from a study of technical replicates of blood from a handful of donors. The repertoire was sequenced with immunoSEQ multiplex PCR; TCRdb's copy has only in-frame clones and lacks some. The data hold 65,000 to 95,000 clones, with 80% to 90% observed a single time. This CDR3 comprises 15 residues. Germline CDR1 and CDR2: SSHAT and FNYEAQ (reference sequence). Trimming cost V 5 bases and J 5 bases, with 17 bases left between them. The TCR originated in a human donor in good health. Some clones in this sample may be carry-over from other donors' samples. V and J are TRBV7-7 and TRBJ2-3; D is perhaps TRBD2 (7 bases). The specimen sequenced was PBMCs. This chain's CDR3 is CASSPGVAGEDTQYF. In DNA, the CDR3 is TGTGCCAGCAGCCCAGGGGTGGCGGGGGAAGATACGCAGTATTTT.